This TCR beta chain comes out of a study of OX40 agonist ivuxolimab in advanced cancers. Regarding the study as a whole: Still undetermined is the antigen specificity of the expanded peripheral T cells. Blood T cells, both CD4+ and CD8+, expanded clonally by week 6 at 0.1 to 3.0 mg/kg.

Autoimmune disease history or systemic immunosuppression excluded patients. Collection of blood occurred at baseline, at cycle 4 day 1, and at cycle 7 day 1. Measured with immunoSEQ multiplex PCR; TCRdb has only the in-frame clones, and not every one. The sample lists roughly 66,000 clones, approximately 80% occurring once. The CDR3 runs 14 residues. Germline V gene lookup returns CDR1 KGHSH and CDR2 LQKENI. V was cut by 6 bases and J by 1 base, with 13 bases left in between. A word on this clone: Its antigen is undetermined.

The TCR comes from an adult with an advanced solid tumor such as melanoma, head and neck, liver or kidney cancer. The chain carries TRBV18 and TRBJ2-7, with D maybe TRBD2 (6 bases). The starting material was CD4+ or CD8+ T cells sorted from blood, obtained in a trial of the OX40 agonist ivuxolimab. CDR3 protein: CASSRDLSSYEQYF. CDR3 sequence (DNA): TGTGCCAGCTCGCGGGACCTATCTTCCTACGAGCAGTACTTC.